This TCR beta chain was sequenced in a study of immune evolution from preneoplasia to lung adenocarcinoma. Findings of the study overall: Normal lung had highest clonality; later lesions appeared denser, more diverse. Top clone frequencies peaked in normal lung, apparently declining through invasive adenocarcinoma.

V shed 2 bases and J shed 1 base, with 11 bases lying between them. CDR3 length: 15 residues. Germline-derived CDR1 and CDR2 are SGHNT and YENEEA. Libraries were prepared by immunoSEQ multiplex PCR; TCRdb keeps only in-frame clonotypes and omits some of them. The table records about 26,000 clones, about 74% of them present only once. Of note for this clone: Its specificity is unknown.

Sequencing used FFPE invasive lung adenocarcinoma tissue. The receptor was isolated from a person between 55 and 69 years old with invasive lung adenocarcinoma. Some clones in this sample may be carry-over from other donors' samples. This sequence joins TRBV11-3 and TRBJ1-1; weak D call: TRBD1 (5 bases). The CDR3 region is CASSLTGAKNTEAFF. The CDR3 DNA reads TGTGCCAGCAGCTTAACCGGGGCAAAGAACACTGAAGCTTTCTTT.